The next 10 T cell receptor beta chains were all read from a single sample in a study of blood T cell repertoires in COVID-19. Assay: immunoSEQ multiplex PCR; the TCRdb copy retains only in-frame clones and omits some. The profile shows 55,000 to 65,000 clones, 70% to 90% of them singletons. Sample: peripheral blood. These receptors originate from a woman in her sixties or seventies with active COVID-19.

The V and J genes are TRBV5-1 and TRBJ1-1; TRBD1 agrees at 8 bases. Trimming took 4 bases from V and 7 from J; bases not matched to a gene: 9. The germline V gene has CDR1 SGHRS and CDR2 YFSETQ. The CDR3 extends over 14 amino acids. In DNA, the CDR3 is TGCGCCAGCAGCACTACAGGGGGGCTAAATGAAGCTTTCTTT. This sequence encodes CASSTTGGLNEAFF.

The J gene is TRBJ2-7, the V gene TRBV10-3, with 10 bases fitting TRBD2. Losses at the gene ends were 0 bases for V and 4 bases for J; bases not matched to a gene: 6. Germline V gives CDR1 ENHRY, CDR2 SYGVKD. The CDR3 is made up of 16 amino acids. The CDR3 protein is CAISESSGGSVYEQYF. The CDR3 DNA sequence: TGTGCCATCAGTGAGTCTAGCGGGGGGTCCGTGTACGAGCAGTACTTC.

CDR3 protein: CASSQRTDYEQYF. For the CDR3, the DNA is TGTGCCAGCAGCCAAAGGACTGACTACGAGCAGTACTTC. This chain links TRBV4-2 with TRBJ2-7; possible D gene TRBD2, 5 bases. This CDR3 is 13 amino acids long. CDR1 and CDR2 from the germline V gene are LGHNA and YNFKEQ. The V and J ends lost 2 bases and 3 bases respectively, with 8 bases between them.

This clone appeared a single time. V and J are TRBV5-1 and TRBJ2-7; 14 nucleotides match TRBD2. Germline V gene data show CDR1 as SGHRS and CDR2 as YFSETQ. The CDR3 runs to 17 residues. With 4 bases clipped from V and 5 bases from J, the junction kept 11 bases outside the gene matches. The CDR3 region is CASSTGLAGALGNEQYF. The CDR3 nucleotides read TGCGCCAGCAGCACGGGACTAGCGGGGGCCCTTGGGAACGAGCAGTACTTC.

This chain connects TRBV3-1 (or the pseudogene TRBV3-2) to TRBJ1-4, with D possibly matching TRBD1 (5 bases). Germline-derived CDR1 and CDR2 are LGHDT and YNNKEL (reference sequence). Trimming shortened V by 0 bases and J by 6 bases, and 8 bases separated the two germline ends. The length of the CDR3 is 14 residues. CDR3 loop: CASSQDRAYEKLFF. CDR3 nucleotides: TGTGCCAGCAGCCAAGACAGGGCATATGAAAAACTGTTTTTT.

The CDR3 is CASSLAPDRDYGYTF. CDR3 bases: TGTGCCAGCAGCTTAGCCCCTGACAGGGACTATGGCTACACCTTC. The chain links TRBV11-1 to TRBJ1-2; 7 bases match TRBD1. J lost 3 bases, V lost 0 bases, and 4 bases had no gene match. CDR3 length: 15 residues. Germline CDR1 is SGHAT and CDR2 is FQDESV (reference sequence). Using reference TRBV11-1 and TRBJ1-2 for the parts outside the CDR3, the full variable domain is EAEVAQSPRYKITEKSQAVAFWCDPISGHATLYWYRQILGQGPELLVQFQDESVVDDSQLPKDRFSAERLKGVDSTLKIQPAELGDSAMYLCASSLAPDRDYGYTFGSGTRLTVV.

This chain uses TRBV7-6 with TRBJ1-2; 9 bases match TRBD1. J gave up 7 bases and V 5 bases, and 11 bases lay outside the gene matches. Per the germline V gene, CDR1 is SGHVS and CDR2 is FNYEAQ. This CDR3 contains 15 residues. CDR3 region: CASSDLITGGGGYTF. For the CDR3, the DNA is TGTGCCAGCAGCGATCTTATTACAGGGGGCGGTGGCTACACCTTC.

This chain uses TRBV4-3 with TRBJ2-3; tentatively, D is TRBD2 (6 bases). This CDR3 is built from 14 residues. Germline CDR1 and CDR2: LGHNA and YSLEER. Deletions cut 4 bases from V and 4 bases from J, with 12 bases between. The CDR3 is CASSPGGAADTQYF. The CDR3 coding sequence is TGCGCCAGCAGCCCCGGGGGTGCCGCAGATACGCAGTATTTT.

This chain joins TRBV3-1 (or the pseudogene TRBV3-2) and TRBJ2-3, with D unclear. Germline V gene lookup returns CDR1 LGHDT and CDR2 YNNKEL (reference sequence). V lost 5 bases to trimming and J lost 3 bases, with 12 bases between them. This CDR3 contains 14 residues. CDR3 in DNA: TGTGCCAGCAGCTCACTCCCCCGGACAGATACGCAGTATTTT. Translating it yields CASSSLPRTDTQYF.

This chain joins TRBV27 and TRBJ2-1, with no clear D. Per the germline V gene, CDR1 is MNHEY and CDR2 is SMNVEV (reference sequence). Trimming pared 3 bases from V and 3 bases from J, leaving 9 bases between. The CDR3 has 14 residues. CDR3 DNA: TGTGCCAGCAGTTTGTTGCCGAGCTACAATGAGCAGTTCTTC. Translation gives CASSLLPSYNEQFF.